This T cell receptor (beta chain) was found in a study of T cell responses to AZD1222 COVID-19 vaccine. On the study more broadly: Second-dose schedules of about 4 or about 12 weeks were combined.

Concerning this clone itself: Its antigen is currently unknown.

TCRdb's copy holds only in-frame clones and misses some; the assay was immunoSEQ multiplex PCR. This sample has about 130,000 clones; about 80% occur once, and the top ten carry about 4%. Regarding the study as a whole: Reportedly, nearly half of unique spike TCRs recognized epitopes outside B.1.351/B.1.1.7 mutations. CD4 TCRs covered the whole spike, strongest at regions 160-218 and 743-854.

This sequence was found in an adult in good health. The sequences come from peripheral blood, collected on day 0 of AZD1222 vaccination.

DNA of the CDR3: TGTGCCAGCAGTTTTTCTGGGCAGGACACTGAAGCTTTCTTT. Translated, it gives CASSFSGQDTEAFF. This chain uses TRBV27 with TRBJ1-1; D gene ambiguous. V gave up 3 bases and J gave up 3 bases, with 11 bases separating them. CDR1 and CDR2 from the germline V gene are MNHEY and SMNVEV (reference sequence). This CDR3 spans 14 amino acids.